This T cell receptor (beta chain) was documented in a study of shared clonotypes between healthy human individuals. CDR1 and CDR2 (germline): SGHAT, FQNNGV. The CDR3 sequence is 17 residues long. V lost 5 bases and J lost 0, with 16 bases in between. This clone was seen a single time. What it binds is not known. Overall study findings and caveats: Between a few donors, naive CD4 clonotypes were shared at a level of around 4.8%.

Only in-frame clones appear in the TCRdb table, and some are missing; sequencing was by immunoSEQ multiplex PCR. This sample has 700,000 or so clones, with 72% found just once. The sequence derives from a woman under 40 in good health. The chain uses TRBV11-2 and TRBJ1-4, with D possibly matching TRBD1 (6 bases). The sequencing sample was made of memory CD4+ T cells sorted from blood. Subset denoted: CD45RA-negative fraction. The DNA for the CDR3 is TGTGCCAGCAGCCAAGGGGGAGCAGGGACAACTAATGAAAAACTGTTTTTT. Encoded protein: CASSQGGAGTTNEKLFF. The full variable domain, in which reference TRBV11-2 and TRBJ1-4 provide the parts outside the CDR3, is EAGVAQSPRYKIIEKRQSVAFWCNPISGHATLYWYQQILGQGPKLLIQFQNNGVVDDSQLPKDRFSAERLKGVDSTLKIQPAKLEDSAVYLCASSQGGAGTTNEKLFFGSGTQLSVL.